Presented here are 32 T cell receptor beta chains from one specimen sequenced in a study. TCRdb used MiXCR to reprocess the 5' RACE reads, holding one entry per CDR3 protein. The sample lists tens of thousands of distinct CDR3 sequences; 17% were seen once. Sequencing was done on a sample of naive CD4+ T cells sorted from blood. Subset given: naive CD4+ T cells, CD4+CD45RA+CD25-. The receptors shown here come from a female donor with breast cancer.

This chain connects TRBV18 to TRBJ2-1; TRBD2 is a possible D gene (6 bases). The CDR3 is 14 amino acids. Germline CDR1 is KGHSH and CDR2 is LQKENI. V lost 2 bases to trimming and J lost 6 bases, with 11 bases between them. CDR3 sequence: CASSPTSGLNEQFF. CDR3 DNA: TGTGCCAGCTCACCAACGAGCGGGCTCAATGAGCAGTTCTTC.

A remark on this clonotype: Mismatch with germline at one junction end may stem from a read error. The rearrangement links TRBV12-3 or TRBV12-4 to TRBJ2-3, with D possibly called TRBD1 or TRBD2 (5 bases each). CDR3 size: 17 residues. CDR3 loop: CVSSLPLGVDITDTQYF. Here the CDR3 DNA reads TGTGTCAGCAGCCTACCCTTGGGGGTCGACATCACAGATACGCAGTATTTT.

This clonotype occurred many times. Here the CDR3 reads CSARDGQNIQYF. The CDR3 DNA follows: TGCAGTGCTAGGGACGGACAAAACATTCAGTACTTC. The V gene is TRBV20-1, the J gene TRBJ2-4, with no clear D. CDR3 length: 12 residues. From germline, CDR1 is DFQATT and CDR2 SNEGSKA (reference sequence). V was clipped by 3 bases and J by 5 bases, with 8 bases between them.

V is TRBV7-2 and J is TRBJ2-3; 9 bases fit TRBD1. Germline loops: CDR1 SGHTA, CDR2 FQGNSA. Trimming at V came to 0 bases and at J to 9 bases, leaving 10 bases not matched to a gene. The CDR3 is 16 residues long. This chain's CDR3 is CASSLASGQGGSTQYF. In nucleotides, the CDR3 is TGTGCCAGCAGCTTAGCTTCGGGACAGGGAGGGAGCACGCAGTATTTT.

The table lists this clonotype with many counts. This chain connects TRBV7-2 to TRBJ1-1; D is perhaps TRBD1 (5 bases). This CDR3 region has 12 residues. From germline, CDR1 is SGHTA and CDR2 FQGNSA. V gave up 4 bases and J gave up 6 bases, with 9 bases separating them. CDR3 DNA: TGTGCCAGCAGCTCCCGACAGTCTGAAGCTTTCTTT. Protein sequence: CASSSRQSEAFF. Together with reference TRBV7-2 and TRBJ1-1, the CDR3 gives the full variable domain: GAGVSQSPSNKVTEKGKDVELRCDPISGHTALYWYRQSLGQGLEFLIYFQGNSAPDKSGLPSDRFSAERTGGSVSTLTIQRTQQEDSAVYLCASSSRQSEAFFGQGTRLTVV.

The chain links TRBV7-2 to TRBJ2-1; a possible D gene is TRBD1 (6 bases). CDR3 length: 13 amino acids. Germline CDR1 and CDR2: SGHTA and FQGNSA. V lost 2 bases and J lost 5, with 7 bases in between. DNA of the CDR3: TGTGCCAGCAGCTTAAGGGGGAACAATGAGCAGTTCTTC. This sequence encodes CASSLRGNNEQFF.

This clonotype turned up a few times. The chain joins TRBV7-2 to TRBJ2-6, with D tentatively TRBD1 or TRBD2 (5 bases each). CDR1 is SGHTA and CDR2 is FQGNSA in the germline V gene. This CDR3 has 14 amino acids. The ends were cut back, 3 bases at V and 6 bases at J, with 9 bases in the middle. CDR3 DNA: TGTGCCAGCAGCTTCTCGGGACCGGCCAACGTCCTGACTTTC. The encoded protein is CASSFSGPANVLTF.

The chain joins TRBV3-1 to TRBJ2-7; 7 bases fit TRBD2. Trimming cost V 0 bases and J 6 bases; bases outside gene matches: 5. The germline V gene encodes CDR1 LGHDT and CDR2 YNNKEL (reference sequence). The CDR3 runs 14 residues. The CDR3 coding sequence is TGTGCCAGCAGCCAAGATACAACGGGGGGCGAGCAGTACTTC. Protein: CASSQDTTGGEQYF.

This clonotype was seen only a few times. The CDR3 coding sequence is TGCAGCGTTTGGAGGACTAGCAGCGATGAGCAGTTCTTC. This encodes CSVWRTSSDEQFF. The genes are TRBV29-1 and TRBJ2-1; 8 nucleotides align to TRBD2. CDR3 size: 13 residues. V gave up 5 bases and J gave up 8 bases; unmatched junction bases: 8. In germline, CDR1 is SQVTM, CDR2 ANQGSEA.

This clonotype has just a few counts. The J gene is TRBJ2-5, the V gene TRBV10-3; D remains ambiguous. There are 13 residues in the CDR3. Germline CDR1 reads ENHRY; CDR2 reads SYGVKD. V shed 5 bases and J shed 3 bases, with 10 bases lying between them. The CDR3 loop reads CAISRQREETQYF. CDR3 nucleotide sequence: TGTGCCATCAGTAGGCAGAGAGAAGAGACCCAGTACTTC.

This clonotype showed up many times. The rearrangement joins TRBV7-9 to TRBJ1-2; D gene ambiguous. Trimming shortened V by 5 bases and J by 4 bases, and 17 bases separated the two germline ends. Germline V gene data show CDR1 as SEHNR and CDR2 as FQNEAQ (reference sequence). This CDR3 spans 15 amino acids. The CDR3 DNA reads as TGTGCCAGCAGCCCCCCGGCCAGATTGGGCTATGGCTACACCTTC. As protein: CASSPPARLGYGYTF.

This clonotype was counted many times. This chain connects TRBV6-5 to TRBJ2-7; D not certain. From germline, CDR1 is MNHEY and CDR2 SVGAGI. The CDR3 has 13 amino acids. Trimming pared 4 bases from V and 8 bases from J, leaving 15 bases between. CDR3 protein: CASSLRVNQKQYF. For the CDR3, the DNA is TGTGCCAGCAGTTTAAGGGTTAATCAGAAGCAGTACTTC.

This clonotype was detected a few times. The chain employs TRBV29-1 and TRBJ1-4; D is possibly TRBD1 (5 bases). Germline lookup yields CDR1 SQVTM and CDR2 ANQGSEA. V lost 4 bases and J lost 6, with 15 bases in between. The CDR3 has 14 residues. The CDR3 sequence: CSVVVRAQHEKLFF. CDR3 DNA sequence: TGCAGCGTTGTGGTCAGGGCCCAGCATGAAAAACTGTTTTTT.

This chain links TRBV20-1 with TRBJ1-2, with 12 bases that match TRBD1. The CDR3 sequence is 13 residues long. Losses at the gene ends were 5 bases for V and 7 bases for J; bases not matched to a gene: 5. Germline CDR1 and CDR2: DFQATT and SNEGSKA (reference sequence). In nucleotides, the CDR3 is TGCAGTGCTTACGGGACAGGGGGCTTTGGCTACACCTTC. Amino acids: CSAYGTGGFGYTF.

In its sample, this clonotype is medium-sized. This sequence joins TRBV5-1 and TRBJ2-1; no firm D call. CDR3 length equals 13 residues. V dropped 0 bases and J dropped 7 bases, with 8 bases sitting between them. CDR1 is SGHRS, CDR2 YFSETQ, per germline. The DNA of the CDR3 is TGCGCCAGCAGCTTGGAGACTCTTAATGAGCAGTTCTTC. It translates to CASSLETLNEQFF.

The chain employs TRBV12-3 or TRBV12-4 and TRBJ2-5; TRBD1 might be the D (5 bases). The CDR3 is made up of 13 amino acids. With 6 bases removed from V and 2 bases from J, the gap between germline ends came to 10 bases. The CDR3 DNA is TGTGCCAGCAGCCAGGGTTTTCAAGAGACCCAGTACTTC. This gives the protein CASSQGFQETQYF.

V is TRBV11-3 and J is TRBJ2-5; unclear D gene. CDR1 SGHNT and CDR2 YENEEA come from the germline V gene. V lost 5 bases, J lost 7 bases, and 11 bases lay in between. The length of the CDR3 is 12 residues. The CDR3 loop reads CASSPDGGTQYF. CDR3 bases: TGTGCCAGCAGCCCAGACGGTGGGACCCAGTACTTC.

The table lists this clonotype with many counts. This chain connects TRBV5-1 to TRBJ2-7; the match to TRBD2 covers 8 bases. Looked up from germline, CDR1 is SGHRS and CDR2 is YFSETQ. This CDR3 region has 14 residues. The ends lost 4 bases at V and 6 bases at J; junction bases unmatched: 9. The CDR3 sequence is CASSPGGSLVEQYF. Written as DNA, the CDR3 is TGCGCCAGCAGCCCGGGAGGGTCCCTGGTCGAGCAGTACTTC.

On this clonotype itself: This may stem from a read error, because a much larger clone lies one nucleotide away. The CDR3 DNA reads TGTGCCAGCAGCGTAGGACTAGGAGGAGAGACCCAGTACTTC. This codes for CASSVGLGGETQYF. The chain is built from TRBV9 and TRBJ2-5; a weak D match, TRBD2 (6 bases). From germline, CDR1 is SGDLS and CDR2 YYNGEE. Trimming removed 0 bases from V and 4 bases from J, with 10 bases in between. The CDR3 sequence is 14 residues long. Supplemented by reference TRBV9 and TRBJ2-5, the full variable domain reads DSGVTQTPKHLITATGQRVTLRCSPRSGDLSVYWYQQSLDQGLQFLIQYYNGEERAKGNILERFSAQQFPDLHSELNLSSLELGDSALYFCASSVGLGGETQYFGPGTRLLVL.

In this sample, this clonotype turned up a few times. V gene TRBV2 combines with J gene TRBJ2-7; 9 positions agree with TRBD1. The CDR3 consists of 14 residues. In germline, CDR1 is SNHLY, CDR2 FYNNEI. V lost 5 bases, J lost 5 bases, and 7 bases stayed unmatched. The CDR3 loop is CASSTGGGSDEQYF. CDR3 nucleotides: TGTGCCAGCAGTACAGGGGGCGGTTCGGACGAGCAGTACTTC.

The V gene is TRBV7-3, the J gene TRBJ1-3; D gene uncertain. The length of the CDR3 is 16 residues. The germline V gene encodes CDR1 SGHTA and CDR2 FQGTGA. V dropped 5 bases and J dropped 0 bases, with 14 bases sitting between them. The CDR3 loop reads CASSANPPDSGNTIYF. CDR3 nucleotide sequence: TGTGCCAGCAGCGCTAACCCGCCGGACTCTGGAAACACCATATATTTT.

There are many counts of this clonotype. The V call is TRBV10-3, the J call TRBJ1-1; TRBD1 is a possible D gene (5 bases). This CDR3 is 13 amino acids long. Per germline, CDR1 ENHRY and CDR2 SYGVKD. V was pared by 4 bases and J by 3 bases, with 9 bases between. This chain's CDR3 is CAISVQGDTEAFF. CDR3 in DNA: TGTGCCATCAGTGTCCAGGGCGACACTGAAGCTTTCTTT.

To note about this clonotype: Just one base apart from a much larger clone, this may be a read error. The V gene is TRBV6-1, the J gene TRBJ2-1; D ambiguous. Germline V gene lookup returns CDR1 MNHNS and CDR2 SASEGT. Between the trimmed V and J ends, which lost 6 bases and 2 bases, there was a span of 11 bases. The length of the CDR3 is 14 residues. As DNA, the CDR3 is TGTGCCAGCAGAGGAGACAAGGCCTACAATGAGCAGTTCTTC. Encoded protein: CASRGDKAYNEQFF.

Comment on this clonotype: One end of the junction varies from germline; a read error may be responsible. This rearrangement joins TRBV9 to TRBJ2-3; D may be TRBD1 (5 bases). This CDR3 is built from 14 residues. Germline loops: CDR1 SGDLS, CDR2 YYNGEE. The CDR3 DNA reads as TGTGCCAGCAACCGACAGTCAAGCACAGATACGCAGTCTTTT. Residues: CASNRQSSTDTQSF.

This clonotype has only a few counts. Possible read error: a much larger clone is one base away. The rearrangement links TRBV6-2 or TRBV6-3 to TRBJ1-1, with a tentative D call TRBD1 (6 bases). The CDR3 consists of 14 residues. Germline CDR1 reads MNHEY; CDR2 reads SVGEGT. Trimming stripped 2 bases from V and 3 bases from J, with 10 bases between. The CDR3 nucleotides read TGTGCCAGCAGTTACCCTCGACAGGACACTGAAGCTTTCTTT. This sequence encodes CASSYPRQDTEAFF.

This clonotype has ten or more counts. As DNA, the CDR3 is TGTGCCAGCAGCCGAGGGGGCTCGGGTGAAAAACTGTTTTTT. It codes for CASSRGGSGEKLFF. This chain joins TRBV6-5 and TRBJ1-4; 7 nucleotides line up with TRBD1. The CDR3 totals 14 residues. CDR1 is MNHEY and CDR2 is SVGAGI in the germline V gene. J lost 7 bases, V lost 6 bases, and 8 bases had no gene match.

This clonotype has a count of ten or more. CDR3 DNA sequence: TGCAGCGTTTTAGGCAGCCCAAATCGGGCCTATGGCTACACCTTC. Its translation is CSVLGSPNRAYGYTF. The chain joins TRBV29-1 to TRBJ1-2; unclear D gene. In germline, CDR1 is SQVTM, CDR2 ANQGSEA. The CDR3 loop spans 15 amino acids. Trimming pared 5 bases from V and 4 bases from J, leaving 20 bases between.

In its sample, this clonotype is medium-sized (0.01 to 0.1%). This chain joins TRBV6-5 and TRBJ2-7; possible D gene TRBD1, 6 bases. The V and J ends lost 6 bases and 1 base respectively, with 16 bases between them. There are 15 residues in the CDR3. Germline CDR1 is MNHEY and CDR2 is SVGAGI. The CDR3 region is CASSRPRTGSYEQYF. In DNA, the CDR3 is TGTGCCAGCAGCAGACCCCGAACAGGGTCCTACGAGCAGTACTTC.

This clonotype occurred a few times. This chain connects TRBV5-5 to TRBJ1-5; D remains ambiguous. CDR3 size: 16 residues. V was trimmed by 4 bases and J by 1 base, leaving 15 bases between them. Germline assignment: CDR1 SGHKS and CDR2 YYEKEE (reference sequence). The CDR3 reads CASSRTGDGSNQPQHF. CDR3 bases: TGTGCCAGCAGCCGGACTGGGGATGGGAGCAATCAGCCCCAGCATTTT. Combining the CDR3 with reference TRBV5-5 and TRBJ1-5 gives the whole variable domain DAGVTQSPTHLIKTRGQQVTLRCSPISGHKSVSWYQQVLGQGPQFIFQYYEKEERGRGNFPDRFSARQFPNYSSELNVNALLLGDSALYLCASSRTGDGSNQPQHFGDGTRLSIL.

The sample holds many counts of this clonotype. CDR3 residues: CASSGQGANYGYTF. CDR3 nucleotides: TGTGCCAGCAGCGGACAGGGGGCGAACTATGGCTACACCTTC. The V call is TRBV5-6, the J call TRBJ1-2; 11 bases agree with TRBD1. The junction had 1 base not matched to a gene; V was cut back by 4 bases and J by 2 bases. The CDR3 covers 14 residues. Germline V CDR1 and CDR2: SGHDT, YYEEEE.

This chain uses TRBV10-2 with TRBJ2-7, with D possibly matching TRBD2 (5 bases). Germline V lookup: CDR1 WSHSY, CDR2 SAAADI. The V end was cut by 6 bases, the J end by 5 bases, with 14 bases between. The CDR3 is made up of 13 amino acids. CDR3 region: CASRKRRGHEQYF. CDR3 coding DNA: TGCGCCAGCAGAAAACGACGAGGGCACGAGCAGTACTTC.

Concerning this clonotype: One end of the junction fails to match germline, which may point to a read error. CDR3 loop: CASSYPPPADNGQFF. The DNA for the CDR3 is TGTGCCAGCAGTTACCCACCCCCCGCAGACAATGGGCAGTTCTTC. The rearrangement joins TRBV6-6 to TRBJ2-1; D gene uncertain. From germline, CDR1 is MNHNY and CDR2 SVGAGI (reference sequence). CDR3 length: 15 residues.